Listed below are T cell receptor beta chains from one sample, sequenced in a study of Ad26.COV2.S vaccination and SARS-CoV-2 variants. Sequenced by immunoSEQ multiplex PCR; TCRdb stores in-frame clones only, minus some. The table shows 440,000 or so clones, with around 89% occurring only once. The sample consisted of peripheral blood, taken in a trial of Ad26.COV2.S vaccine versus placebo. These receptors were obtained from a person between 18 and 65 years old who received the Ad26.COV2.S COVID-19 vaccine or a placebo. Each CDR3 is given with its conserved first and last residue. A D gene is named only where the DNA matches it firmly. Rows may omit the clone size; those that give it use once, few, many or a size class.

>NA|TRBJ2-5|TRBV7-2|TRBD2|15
TGTGCCAGCAGCCCAGATAGCGGGGGGGCCAGAACCCAGTACTTC
CASSPDSGGARTQYF
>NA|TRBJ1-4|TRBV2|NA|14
TGTGCCAGCAGAACCGGGACACATGGTGAAAAACTGTTTTTT
CASRTGTHGEKLFF
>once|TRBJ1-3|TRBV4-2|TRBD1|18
TGTGCCAGCAGCCAAGACCGGACCAGGGGGCGAGCAGGAAACACCATATATTTT
CASSQDRTRGRAGNTIYF
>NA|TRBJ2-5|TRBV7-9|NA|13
TGTGCCAGCAGCTTAGTCGGCGGGGAGACCCAGTACTTC
CASSLVGGETQYF
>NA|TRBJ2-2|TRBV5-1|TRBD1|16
TGCGCCAGCAGGGCACCCGGGACAGCGAACACCGGGGAGCTGTTTTTT
CASRAPGTANTGELFF
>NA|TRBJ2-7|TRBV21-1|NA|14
TGTGCCAGCAGCCCGATGTGGGGGTGGACTGAGCAGTACTTC
CASSPMWGWTEQYF
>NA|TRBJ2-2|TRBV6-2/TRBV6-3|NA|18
TGTGCCAGCAGTGCCGAGGATCTCACGGGATATAACACCGGGGAGCTGTTTTTT
CASSAEDLTGYNTGELFF
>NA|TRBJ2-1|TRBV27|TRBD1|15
TGTGCCAGCGGGGAACCGGGACAGGGTTTCGATGAGCAGTTCTTC
CASGEPGQGFDEQFF
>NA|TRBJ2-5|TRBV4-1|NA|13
TGCGCCAGCAGCCAAGCAGGGCCAGAGACCCAGTACTTC
CASSQAGPETQYF
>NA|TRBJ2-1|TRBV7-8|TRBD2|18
TGTGCCAGCAGTTCGAGACCTAGCGGGAGTCAAAGTGGCAATGAGCAGTTCTTC
CASSSRPSGSQSGNEQFF
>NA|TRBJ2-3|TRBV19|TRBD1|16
TGTGCCAGTAGCCGGATTGTGACAGGGCCGACAGATACGCAGTATTTT
CASSRIVTGPTDTQYF
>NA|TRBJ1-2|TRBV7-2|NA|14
TGTGCCAGCACGAGACCCGGGGGAACCTATGGCTACACCTTC
CASTRPGGTYGYTF
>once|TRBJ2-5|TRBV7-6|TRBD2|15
TGTGCCAGCAGCCCCGGGGTTAGCGGGAGTGAGACCCAGTACTTC
CASSPGVSGSETQYF
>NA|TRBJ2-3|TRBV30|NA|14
TGTGCCTGGAGTCCCTCCTTAGGGTTCGATACGCAGTATTTT
CAWSPSLGFDTQYF
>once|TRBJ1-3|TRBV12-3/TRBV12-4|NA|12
TGTGCCAGCGCAGACTCTGGAAACACCATATATTTT
CASADSGNTIYF
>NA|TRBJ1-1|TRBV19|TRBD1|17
TGTGCCAGTAGTATGTCAGGGGGACTACTTATGAACACTGAAGCTTTCTTT
CASSMSGGLLMNTEAFF
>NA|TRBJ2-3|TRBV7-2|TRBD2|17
TGTGCCAGCAGCTTAAGGGGCGGGGGGCCCCCTTGGGATACGCAGTATTTT
CASSLRGGGPPWDTQYF